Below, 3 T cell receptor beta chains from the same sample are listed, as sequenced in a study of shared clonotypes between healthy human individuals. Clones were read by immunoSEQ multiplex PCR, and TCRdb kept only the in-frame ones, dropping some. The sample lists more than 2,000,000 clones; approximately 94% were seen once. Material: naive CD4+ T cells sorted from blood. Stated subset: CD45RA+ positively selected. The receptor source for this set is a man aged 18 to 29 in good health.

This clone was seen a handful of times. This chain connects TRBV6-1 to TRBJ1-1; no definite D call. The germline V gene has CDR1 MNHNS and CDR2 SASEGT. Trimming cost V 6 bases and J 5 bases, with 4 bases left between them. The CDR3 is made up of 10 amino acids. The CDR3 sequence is CASRVTEAFF. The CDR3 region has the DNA TGTGCCAGCAGAGTAACTGAAGCTTTCTTT.

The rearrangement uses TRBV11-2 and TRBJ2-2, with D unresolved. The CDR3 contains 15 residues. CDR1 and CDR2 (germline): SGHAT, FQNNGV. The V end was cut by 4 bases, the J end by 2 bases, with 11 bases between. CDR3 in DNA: TGTGCCAGCAGCTCCCGACTGGCAAACACCGGGGAGCTGTTTTTT. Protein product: CASSSRLANTGELFF.

CDR3: CASSFGGTMNTEAFF. CDR3 DNA: TGCGCCAGCAGCTTCGGGGGGACCATGAACACTGAAGCTTTCTTT. This chain joins TRBV5-1 and TRBJ1-1, with D possibly TRBD1 on 5 matching bases. Germline lookup yields CDR1 SGHRS and CDR2 YFSETQ. V lost 2 bases, J lost 0 bases, and 11 bases lay in between. The CDR3 totals 15 residues.